What follows are 18 T cell receptor beta chains derived from one specimen sequenced in a study of blood T cells in healthy people across ages. Next came a second PCR, run for about 7 to 12 cycles, which used a sample-barcoded 5' primer along with a J-beta primer mix. TCRdb used MiXCR to reprocess the 5' RACE reads, holding one entry per CDR3 protein. The sample includes 600,000 to 1,000,000 distinct CDR3 sequences, more than 20% of them seen just once. These data also featured in a second study, about T cells of mothers and their children.

The sequencing input was blood. The receptors shown here come from a boy aged 5-17 years in good health.

This clonotype was seen only a few times. The chain uses TRBV6-6 and TRBJ2-6, with D maybe TRBD2 (5 bases). From germline, CDR1 is MNHNY and CDR2 SVGAGI (reference sequence). The CDR3 loop spans 16 amino acids. V gave up 8 bases and J gave up 0 bases, with 14 bases separating them. CDR3 sequence: CASHRAGLSGANVLTF. The CDR3 region has the DNA TGTGCCAGCCACCGCGCGGGCCTCTCTGGGGCCAACGTCCTGACTTTC.

There are a few counts of this clonotype. V usage is TRBV7-6 and J usage is TRBJ2-5; TRBD1 or TRBD2 may be the D gene (5 bases each). The DNA end is more similar to TRBJ2-7, so the J call may be wrong. This CDR3 region has 13 residues. Germline CDR1 reads SGHVS; CDR2 reads FNYEAQ. The CDR3 nucleotides read TGTGCCAGCAGCTGGGGGACGGGATACGAGCAGTACTTC. Its protein product is CASSWGTGYEQYF.

This clonotype was detected ten times or more. This sequence joins TRBV7-2 and TRBJ2-7, with D possibly TRBD1 on 6 matching bases. The germline V gene encodes CDR1 SGHTA and CDR2 FQGNSA. Trimming took off 5 bases at V and 0 bases at J, with 26 bases between the two ends. The CDR3 has 19 residues. CDR3 loop: CASSPKGQTKLGSSYEQYF. The CDR3 region has the DNA TGTGCCAGCAGCCCTAAAGGACAGACCAAGCTAGGGAGCTCCTACGAGCAGTACTTC.

The chain uses TRBV6-5 and TRBJ2-7; D unresolved. Germline CDR1 and CDR2: MNHEY and SVGAGI. CDR3 length equals 14 residues. With 6 bases removed from V and 2 bases from J, the gap between germline ends came to 14 bases. The CDR3 coding sequence is TGTGCCAGCAGGGATGACTCGCCCCCCTACGAGCAGTACTTC. Its translation is CASRDDSPPYEQYF.

The V and J genes are TRBV20-1 and TRBJ2-2; 7 bases match TRBD2. The germline CDR1 and CDR2 sequences are DFQATT and SNEGSKA (reference sequence). The CDR3 has 17 amino acids. The ends lost 1 base at V and 2 bases at J; junction bases unmatched: 10. CDR3 amino acids: CSARGNLREFNTGELFF. Here the CDR3 DNA reads TGCAGTGCTAGAGGAAACTTGCGGGAGTTCAACACCGGGGAGCTGTTTTTT.

The chain recombines TRBV20-1 with TRBJ2-5; either TRBD1 or TRBD2 may supply D (5 bases each). The J call may be in error: the DNA end matches TRBJ2-7 better. Germline CDR1 reads DFQATT; CDR2 reads SNEGSKA (reference sequence). The CDR3 runs to 15 residues. CDR3 protein: CSASSGHAGHDEQYF. Written as DNA, the CDR3 is TGCAGTGCTAGTTCGGGGCACGCCGGTCACGACGAGCAGTACTTC.

V gene TRBV3-1 combines with J gene TRBJ1-2; tentatively, D is TRBD1 (5 bases). The CDR3 extends over 14 amino acids. V lost 0 bases to trimming and J lost 8 bases, with 13 bases between them. Germline V gives CDR1 LGHDT, CDR2 YNNKEL (reference sequence). The CDR3 protein is CASSQDRGVGGYTF. The CDR3 DNA reads TGTGCCAGCAGCCAAGATCGGGGGGTAGGAGGCTACACCTTC.

The V gene is TRBV24-1, the J gene TRBJ2-1, with 7 bases identical to TRBD2. CDR3 length: 16 residues. Germline V lookup: CDR1 KGHDR, CDR2 SFDVKD. The junction had 7 bases not matched to a gene; V was cut back by 4 bases and J by 2 bases. DNA of the CDR3: TGTGCCACCAGTGACCCACCGGGGGGAGCCTACAATGAGCAGTTCTTC. Encoded protein: CATSDPPGGAYNEQFF.

A few counts support this clonotype. The genes are TRBV6-2 or TRBV6-3 and TRBJ2-5; no definite D call. TRBJ2-7 explains the end of the DNA better; the J call may be wrong. Germline V gene sequence: CDR1 MNHEY, CDR2 SVGEGT. The CDR3 is 14 residues long. The CDR3 reads CASKRTYFGFEQYF. The CDR3, as DNA: TGTGCCAGCAAGAGGACCTACTTTGGCTTCGAGCAGTACTTC.

This clonotype was detected ten times or more. V gene TRBV6-2 or TRBV6-3 combines with J gene TRBJ2-4; 11 nucleotides align to TRBD2. Germline CDR1 and CDR2: MNHEY and SVGEGT. This CDR3 spans 15 amino acids. The V gene end was trimmed by 4 bases and the J gene end by 4 bases; junction bases not matched to a gene: 3. The CDR3 bases are TGTGCCAGCAGTTTGGGGACTAGCGGTAAAAACATTCAGTACTTC. It specifies CASSLGTSGKNIQYF.

This clonotype was found a few times. The V and J genes are TRBV20-1 and TRBJ1-4; 11 bases align to TRBD1. Germline V gene lookup returns CDR1 DFQATT and CDR2 SNEGSKA (reference sequence). CDR3 length: 19 amino acids. V dropped 4 bases and J dropped 4; count of bases not matched to a gene: 17. The CDR3 DNA reads as TGCAGTGCTACGTCGTTAGGGGACAGGGGGACGGAAGTTAATGAAAAACTGTTTTTT. Encoded protein: CSATSLGDRGTEVNEKLFF.

This chain joins TRBV4-1 and TRBJ1-2; no clear D gene. Germline-derived CDR1 and CDR2 are MGHRA and YSYEKL. Trimming shortened V by 0 bases and J by 4 bases, and 12 bases separated the two germline ends. The CDR3 length is 15 residues. CDR3 in amino acids: CASSQDGVGFYGYTF. CDR3 DNA sequence: TGCGCCAGCAGCCAAGACGGAGTCGGATTCTATGGCTACACCTTC.

The chain uses TRBV28 and TRBJ2-5; no definite D call. The ends were cut back, 2 bases at V and 1 base at J, with 5 bases in the middle. The CDR3 contains 13 residues. Germline values: CDR1 MDHEN, CDR2 SYDVKM. CDR3 coding DNA: TGTGCCAGCAGTTTAGAGAGCCAAGAGACCCAGTACTTC. Translation gives CASSLESQETQYF.

This clonotype was observed a few times. One end of the junction fails to match germline, which may point to a read error. The CDR3 is CASSPRLAGGVQETQYF. CDR3 nucleotides: TGTGCTAGCAGCCCGAGACTAGCGGGAGGAGTCCAAGAGACCCAGTACTTC. This chain links TRBV7-7 with TRBJ2-5; 13 nucleotides match TRBD2. The germline V gene encodes CDR1 SSHAT and CDR2 FNYEAQ (reference sequence). The CDR3 loop spans 17 amino acids.

To note about this clonotype: This may be a read error, as it is one base from a much larger clone. The chain links TRBV5-1 to TRBJ1-5; TRBD1 aligns across 8 bases. This CDR3 spans 15 amino acids. Germline values: CDR1 SGHRS, CDR2 YFSETQ. The DNA of the CDR3 is TGCGCCAGCAGCTTGCAGGGGGCTGGCAATCAGGCCCAGCATTTT. This sequence encodes CASSLQGAGNQAQHF. Based on the CDR3 plus reference TRBV5-1 and TRBJ1-5, the full variable domain is KAGVTQTPRYLIKTRGQQVTLSCSPISGHRSVSWYQQTPGQGLQFLFEYFSETQRNKGNFPGRFSGRQFSNSRSEMNVSTLELGDSALYLCASSLQGAGNQAQHFGDGTRLSIL.

V is TRBV12-3 or TRBV12-4 and J is TRBJ1-2; 9 bases agree with TRBD1. The CDR3 spans 15 residues. Germline trimming cut 5 bases from V and 2 bases from J; bases unmatched to any gene: 6. CDR3 region: CASSHPGQGNYGYTF. Written as DNA, the CDR3 is TGTGCCAGCAGTCACCCGGGACAGGGAAACTATGGCTACACCTTC.

The CDR3 sequence is CASSHTFSGGKIDTQYF. The CDR3 DNA follows: TGCGCCAGCAGCCACACGTTTAGCGGGGGGAAAATAGATACGCAGTATTTT. This chain joins TRBV4-3 and TRBJ2-3; TRBD2 matches 10 bases. CDR3 size: 17 residues. The germline gives CDR1 LGHNA, CDR2 YSLEER. The V gene end was trimmed by 3 bases and the J gene end by 5 bases; junction bases not matched to a gene: 11.

Only a few counts were recorded for this clonotype. CDR3 region: CASSQDLGQGAAETQYF. CDR3 in DNA: TGCGCCAGCAGCCAAGATCTAGGACAGGGGGCTGCAGAGACCCAGTACTTC. The chain links TRBV4-3 to TRBJ2-5; 11 bases line up with TRBD1. From germline, CDR1 is LGHNA and CDR2 YSLEER. This CDR3 has 17 amino acids. V lost 0 bases to trimming and J lost 4 bases; unmatched junction nucleotides: 7.